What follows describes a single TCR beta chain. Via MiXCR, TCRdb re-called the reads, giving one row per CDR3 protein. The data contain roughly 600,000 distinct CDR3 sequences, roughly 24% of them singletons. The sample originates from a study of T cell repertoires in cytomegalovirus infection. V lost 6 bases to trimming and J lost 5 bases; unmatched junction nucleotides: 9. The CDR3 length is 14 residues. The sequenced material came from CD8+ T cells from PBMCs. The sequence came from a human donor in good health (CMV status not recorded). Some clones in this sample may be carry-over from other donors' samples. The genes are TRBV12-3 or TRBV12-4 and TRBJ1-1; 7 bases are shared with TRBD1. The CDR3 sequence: CASSATGQGTEAFF. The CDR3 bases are TGTGCCAGCAGCGCGACAGGGCAAGGGACTGAAGCTTTCTTT.